These T cell receptor beta chains were read from a single sample in a study of human T cells and chemical hapten exposure. TCRdb fed the RACE reads into MiXCR, producing one record per CDR3 protein. The table has around 380,000 distinct CDR3 sequences, more than 4.5% seen once. The sequencing here drew on whole blood, taken in connection with sensitization to the hapten diphenylcyclopropenone (DPC). All receptors come from a woman between 50 and 59 years old with alopecia areata. Some clones in this sample may be carry-over from other donors' samples. CDR3s include the opening cysteine and the closing phenylalanine or tryptophan. Each record gives: V gene, CDR3 length, CDR3 protein.

V: TRBV12-3/TRBV12-4
length: 16
CDR3: CASSMDREFINQPQHF

V: TRBV12-3/TRBV12-4
length: 14
CDR3: CASSLMGMNTEAFF

V: TRBV14
length: 17
CDR3: CASSQESLAGLGTEAFF

V: TRBV6-1
length: 15
CDR3: CASSDRTTYNSPLHF

V: TRBV5-1
length: 13
CDR3: CASTLDQTYEQYF

V: TRBV25-1
length: 16
CDR3: CASSDWTGPNTGELFF

V: TRBV29-1
length: 13
CDR3: CSVLAGRAYEQYF

V: TRBV10-3
length: 13
CDR3: CASGQNNDSEQFF

V: TRBV7-2
length: 14
CDR3: CASSSSRVDYDYTF

V: TRBV20-1
length: 15
CDR3: CSARDGAETYYEQYF

V: TRBV2
length: 12
CDR3: CASRMGTDGYTF

V: TRBV5-1
length: 15
CDR3: CASSGRQVSTDTQYF

V: TRBV5-1
length: 13
CDR3: CASSPQDNYGYTF

V: TRBV6-5
length: 13
CDR3: CASRDRVTETQYF

V: TRBV5-4
length: 14
CDR3: CASTSSGTEETQYF

V: TRBV28
length: 12
CDR3: CASTLPGFEQYF

V: TRBV12-3/TRBV12-4
length: 19
CDR3: CASSPGTSGGPLAKNIQYF

V: TRBV12-3/TRBV12-4
length: 14
CDR3: CASSLQGTGNTIYF

V: TRBV5-1
length: 14
CDR3: CASSLEGGVQPQHF

V: TRBV6-2/TRBV6-3
length: 14
CDR3: CASSYPSVLNEQFF

V: TRBV27
length: 15
CDR3: CASSSPAGLNEKLFF

V: TRBV5-1
length: 12
CDR3: CASSPGGDGYTF

V: TRBV7-9
length: 14
CDR3: CASSYDRENEKLFF

V: TRBV28
length: 15
CDR3: CASSLRSLKGAEAFF

V: TRBV5-1
length: 15
CDR3: CASSLVQGGTGELFF

V: TRBV9
length: 16
CDR3: CASTALAGGPADTQYF

V: TRBV28
length: 14
CDR3: CASHGRRSYNEQFF

V: TRBV5-1
length: 18
CDR3: CASSLPGPGTEVGRGYTF

V: TRBV4-1
length: 11
CDR3: CASSQGPEAFF

V: TRBV20-1
length: 14
CDR3: CSAPGLAGDNEQFF

V: TRBV9
length: 15
CDR3: CASSVAAGHSYEQYF

V: TRBV6-6
length: 17
CDR3: CASSFPPGQGRNSPLHF

V: TRBV29-1
length: 12
CDR3: CSVETNTGELFF

V: TRBV19
length: 13
CDR3: CASQRTGGTKQYF

V: TRBV29-1
length: 16
CDR3: CSVEDHPGGQNTEAFF